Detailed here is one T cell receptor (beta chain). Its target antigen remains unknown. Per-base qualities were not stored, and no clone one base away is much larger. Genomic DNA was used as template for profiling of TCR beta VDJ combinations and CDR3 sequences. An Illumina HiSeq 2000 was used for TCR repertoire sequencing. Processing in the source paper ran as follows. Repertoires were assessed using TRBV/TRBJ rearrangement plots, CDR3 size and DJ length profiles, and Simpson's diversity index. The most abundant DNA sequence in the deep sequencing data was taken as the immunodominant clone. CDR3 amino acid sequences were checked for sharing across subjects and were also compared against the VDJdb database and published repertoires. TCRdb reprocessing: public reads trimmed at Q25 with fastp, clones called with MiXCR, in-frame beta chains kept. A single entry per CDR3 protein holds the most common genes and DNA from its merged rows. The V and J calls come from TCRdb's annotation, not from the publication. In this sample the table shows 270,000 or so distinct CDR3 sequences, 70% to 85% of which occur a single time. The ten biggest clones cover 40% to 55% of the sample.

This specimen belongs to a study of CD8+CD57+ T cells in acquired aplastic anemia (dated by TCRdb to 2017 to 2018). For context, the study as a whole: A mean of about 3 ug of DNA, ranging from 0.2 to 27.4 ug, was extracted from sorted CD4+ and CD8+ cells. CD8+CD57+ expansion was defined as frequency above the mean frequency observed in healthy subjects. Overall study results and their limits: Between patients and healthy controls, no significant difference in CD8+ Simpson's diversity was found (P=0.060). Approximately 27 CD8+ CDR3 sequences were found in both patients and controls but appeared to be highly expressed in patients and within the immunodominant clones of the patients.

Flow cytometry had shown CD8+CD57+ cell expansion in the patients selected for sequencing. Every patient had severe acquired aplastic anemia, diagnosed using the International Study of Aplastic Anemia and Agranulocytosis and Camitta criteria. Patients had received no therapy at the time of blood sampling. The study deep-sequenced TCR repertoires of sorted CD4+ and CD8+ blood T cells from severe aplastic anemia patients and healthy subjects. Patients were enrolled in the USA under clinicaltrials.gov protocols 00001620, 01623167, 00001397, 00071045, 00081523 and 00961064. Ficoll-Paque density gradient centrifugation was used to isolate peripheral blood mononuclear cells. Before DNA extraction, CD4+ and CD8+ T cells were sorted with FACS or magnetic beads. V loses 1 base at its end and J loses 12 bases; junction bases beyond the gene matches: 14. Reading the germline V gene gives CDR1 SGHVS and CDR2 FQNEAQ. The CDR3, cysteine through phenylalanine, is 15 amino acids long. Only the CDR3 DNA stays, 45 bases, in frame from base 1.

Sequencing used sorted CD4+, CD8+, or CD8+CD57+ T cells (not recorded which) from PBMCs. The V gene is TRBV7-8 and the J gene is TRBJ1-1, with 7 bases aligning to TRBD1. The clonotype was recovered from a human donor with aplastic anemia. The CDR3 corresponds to CASSLDQTGNFGPFF. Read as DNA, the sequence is TGTGCCAGCAGCTTAGATCAGACAGGGAACTTTGGCCCTTTCTTT.